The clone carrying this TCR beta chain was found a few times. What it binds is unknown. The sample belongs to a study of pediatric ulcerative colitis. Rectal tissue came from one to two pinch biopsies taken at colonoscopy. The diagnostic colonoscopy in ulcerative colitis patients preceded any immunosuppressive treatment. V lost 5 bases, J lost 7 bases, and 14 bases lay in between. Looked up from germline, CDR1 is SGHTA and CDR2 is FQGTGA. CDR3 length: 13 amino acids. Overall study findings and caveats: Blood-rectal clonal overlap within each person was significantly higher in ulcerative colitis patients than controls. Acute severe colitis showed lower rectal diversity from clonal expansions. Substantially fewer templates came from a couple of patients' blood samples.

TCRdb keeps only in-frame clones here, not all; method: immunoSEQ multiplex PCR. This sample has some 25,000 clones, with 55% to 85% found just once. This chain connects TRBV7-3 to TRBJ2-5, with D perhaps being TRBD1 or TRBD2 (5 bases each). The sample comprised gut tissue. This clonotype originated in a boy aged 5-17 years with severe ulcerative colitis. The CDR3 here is CASSTTGAGTQYF. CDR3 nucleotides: TGTGCCAGCAGCACTACCGGGGCCGGGACCCAGTACTTC.